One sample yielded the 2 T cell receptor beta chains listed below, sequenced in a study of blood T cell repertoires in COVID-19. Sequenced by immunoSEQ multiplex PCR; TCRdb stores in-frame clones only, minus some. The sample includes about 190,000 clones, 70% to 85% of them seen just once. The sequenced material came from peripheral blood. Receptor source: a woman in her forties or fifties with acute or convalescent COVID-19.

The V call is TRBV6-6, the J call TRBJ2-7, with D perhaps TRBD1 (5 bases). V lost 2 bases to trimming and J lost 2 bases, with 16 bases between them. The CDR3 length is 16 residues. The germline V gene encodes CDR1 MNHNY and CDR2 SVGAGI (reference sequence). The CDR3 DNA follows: TGTGCCAGCAGTTACATTCCAGGGTTGATCCCCTACGAGCAGTACTTC. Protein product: CASSYIPGLIPYEQYF.

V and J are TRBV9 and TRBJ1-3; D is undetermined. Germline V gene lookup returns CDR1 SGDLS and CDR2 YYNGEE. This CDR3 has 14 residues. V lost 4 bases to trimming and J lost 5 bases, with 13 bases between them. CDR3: CASSPAGRRNTIYF. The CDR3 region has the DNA TGTGCCAGCAGCCCCGCGGGCAGGCGAAACACCATATATTTT.